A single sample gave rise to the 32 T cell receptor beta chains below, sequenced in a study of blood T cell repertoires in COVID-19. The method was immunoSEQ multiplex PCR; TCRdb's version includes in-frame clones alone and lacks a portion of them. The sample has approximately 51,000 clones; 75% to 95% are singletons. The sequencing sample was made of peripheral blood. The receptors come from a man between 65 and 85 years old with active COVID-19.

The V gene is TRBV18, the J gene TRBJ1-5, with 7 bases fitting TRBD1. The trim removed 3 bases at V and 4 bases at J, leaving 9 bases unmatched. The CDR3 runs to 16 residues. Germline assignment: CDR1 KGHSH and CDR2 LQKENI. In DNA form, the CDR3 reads TGTGCCAGCTCACCTTCTCGACAGGGTACTAATCAGCCCCAGCATTTT. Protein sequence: CASSPSRQGTNQPQHF. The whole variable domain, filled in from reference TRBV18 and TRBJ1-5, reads NAGVMQNPRHLVRRRGQEARLRCSPMKGHSHVYWYRQLPEEGLKFMVYLQKENIIDESGMPKERFSAEFPKEGPSILRIQQVVRGDSAAYFCASSPSRQGTNQPQHFGDGTRLSIL.

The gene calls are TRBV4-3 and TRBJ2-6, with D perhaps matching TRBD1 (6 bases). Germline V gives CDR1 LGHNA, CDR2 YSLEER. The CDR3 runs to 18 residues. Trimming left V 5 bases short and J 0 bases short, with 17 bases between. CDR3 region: CASSYLDSESSGANVLTF. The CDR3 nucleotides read TGCGCCAGCAGCTACTTGGACAGTGAGTCCTCTGGGGCCAACGTCCTGACTTTC.

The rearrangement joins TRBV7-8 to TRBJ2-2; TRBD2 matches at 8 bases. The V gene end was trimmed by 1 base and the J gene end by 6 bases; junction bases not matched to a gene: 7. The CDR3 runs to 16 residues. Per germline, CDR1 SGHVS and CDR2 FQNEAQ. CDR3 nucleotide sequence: TGTGCCAGCAGCTTAGGACTAGCGCTGGTGGCCGGGGAGCTGTTTTTT. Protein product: CASSLGLALVAGELFF.

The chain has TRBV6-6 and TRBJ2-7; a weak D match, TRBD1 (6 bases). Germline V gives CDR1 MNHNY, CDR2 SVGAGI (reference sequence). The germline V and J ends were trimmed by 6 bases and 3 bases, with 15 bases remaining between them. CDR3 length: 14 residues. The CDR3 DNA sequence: TGTGCCAGCAGCGAAAAGGGACACGGCTACGAGCAGTACTTC. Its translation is CASSEKGHGYEQYF.

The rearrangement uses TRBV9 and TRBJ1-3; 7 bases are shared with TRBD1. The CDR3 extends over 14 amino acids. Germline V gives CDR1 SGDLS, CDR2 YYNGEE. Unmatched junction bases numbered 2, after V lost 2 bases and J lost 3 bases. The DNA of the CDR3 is TGTGCCAGCAGCGTCAGGGACAGTGGAAACACCATATATTTT. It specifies CASSVRDSGNTIYF.

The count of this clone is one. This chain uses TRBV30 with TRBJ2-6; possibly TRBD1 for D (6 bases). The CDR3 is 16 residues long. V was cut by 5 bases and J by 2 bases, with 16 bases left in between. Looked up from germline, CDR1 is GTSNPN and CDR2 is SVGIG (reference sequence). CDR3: CAWLSPRQAGANVLTF. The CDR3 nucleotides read TGTGCCTGGCTCTCCCCCCGACAGGCTGGGGCCAACGTCCTGACTTTC.

CDR3 sequence: CASSGGSYEQYF. DNA for the CDR3: TGTGCCTCATCAGGGGGCTCCTACGAGCAGTACTTC. The J gene is TRBJ2-7, the V gene TRBV30, with TRBD1 matching 7 bases. Losses at the gene ends were 7 bases for V and 0 bases for J; bases not matched to a gene: 3. The CDR3 length is 12 residues. Per germline, CDR1 GTSNPN and CDR2 SVGIG (reference sequence).

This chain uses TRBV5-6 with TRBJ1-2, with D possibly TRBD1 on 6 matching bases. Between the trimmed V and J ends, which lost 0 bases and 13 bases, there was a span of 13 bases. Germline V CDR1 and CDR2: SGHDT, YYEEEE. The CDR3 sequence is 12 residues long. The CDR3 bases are TGTGCCAGCAGCTTGGGGCAGGGGCCATGCACCTTC. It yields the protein CASSLGQGPCTF.

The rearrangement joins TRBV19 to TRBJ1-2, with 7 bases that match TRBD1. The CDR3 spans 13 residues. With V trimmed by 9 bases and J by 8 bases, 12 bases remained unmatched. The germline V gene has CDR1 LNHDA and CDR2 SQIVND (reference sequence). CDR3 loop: CASRERTGRGYTF. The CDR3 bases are TGTGCCAGCAGGGAACGGACAGGTCGCGGCTACACCTTC.

The CDR3 protein is CATSKGTGQKETQYF. The DNA for the CDR3 is TGTGCCACCAGCAAAGGGACGGGACAGAAAGAGACCCAGTACTTC. The rearrangement uses TRBV15 and TRBJ2-5, with TRBD1 matching over 7 bases. J lost 3 bases, V lost 4 bases, and 8 bases had no gene match. The CDR3 is made up of 15 amino acids. The germline V gene has CDR1 LNHNV and CDR2 YYDKDF (reference sequence).

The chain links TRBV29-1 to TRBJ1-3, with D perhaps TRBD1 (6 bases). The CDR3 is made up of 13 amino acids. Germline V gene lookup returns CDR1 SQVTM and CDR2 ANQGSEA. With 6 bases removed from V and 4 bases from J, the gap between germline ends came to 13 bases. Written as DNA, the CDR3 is TGCAGCGTGATGGGGGCAGAAGGAAACACCATATATTTT. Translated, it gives CSVMGAEGNTIYF.

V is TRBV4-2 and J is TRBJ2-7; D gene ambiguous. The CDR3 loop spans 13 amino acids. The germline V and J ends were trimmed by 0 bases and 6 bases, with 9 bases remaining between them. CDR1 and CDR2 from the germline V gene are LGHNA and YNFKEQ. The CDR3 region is CASSQDLGREQYF. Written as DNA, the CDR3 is TGTGCCAGCAGCCAAGATTTGGGCCGCGAGCAGTACTTC.

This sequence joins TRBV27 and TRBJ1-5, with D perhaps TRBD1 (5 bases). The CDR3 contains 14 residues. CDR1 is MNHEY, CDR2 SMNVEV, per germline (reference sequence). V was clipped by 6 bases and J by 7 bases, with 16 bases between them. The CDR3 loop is CASRPGDPGQPQHF. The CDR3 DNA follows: TGTGCCAGCAGACCGGGGGATCCAGGGCAGCCCCAGCATTTT.

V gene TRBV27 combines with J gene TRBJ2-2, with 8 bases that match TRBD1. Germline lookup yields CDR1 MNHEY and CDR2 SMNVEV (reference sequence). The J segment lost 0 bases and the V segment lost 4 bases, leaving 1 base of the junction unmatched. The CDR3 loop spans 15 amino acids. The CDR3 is CASSYRGTNTGELFF. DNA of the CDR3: TGTGCCAGCAGTTACAGGGGGACGAACACCGGGGAGCTGTTTTTT.

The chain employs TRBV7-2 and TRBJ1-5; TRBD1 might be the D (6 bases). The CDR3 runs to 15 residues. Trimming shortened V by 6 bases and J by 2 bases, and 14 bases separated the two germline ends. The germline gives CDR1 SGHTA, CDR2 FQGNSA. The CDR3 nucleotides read TGTGCCAGCAGTGGCCAGACAGGCCGCAATCAGCCCCAGCATTTT. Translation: CASSGQTGRNQPQHF.

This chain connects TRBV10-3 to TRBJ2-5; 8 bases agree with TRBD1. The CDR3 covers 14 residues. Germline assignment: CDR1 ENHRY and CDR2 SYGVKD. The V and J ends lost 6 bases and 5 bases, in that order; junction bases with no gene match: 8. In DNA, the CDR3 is TGTGCCATCAGACCGGACAGGGCTGGGGAGACCCAGTACTTC. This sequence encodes CAIRPDRAGETQYF.

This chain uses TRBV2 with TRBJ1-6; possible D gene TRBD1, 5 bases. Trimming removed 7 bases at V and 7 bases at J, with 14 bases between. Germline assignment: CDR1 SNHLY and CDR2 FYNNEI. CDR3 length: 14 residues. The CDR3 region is CASIKYQGNSPLHF. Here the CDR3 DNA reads TGTGCCAGCATCAAGTATCAGGGAAATTCACCCCTCCACTTT.

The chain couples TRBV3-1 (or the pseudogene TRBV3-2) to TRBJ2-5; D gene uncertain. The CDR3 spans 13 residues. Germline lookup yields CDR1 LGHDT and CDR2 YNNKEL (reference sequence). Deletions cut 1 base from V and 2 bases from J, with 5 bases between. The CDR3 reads CASSQGRQETQYF. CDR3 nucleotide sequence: TGTGCCAGCAGCCAAGGCAGGCAAGAGACCCAGTACTTC.

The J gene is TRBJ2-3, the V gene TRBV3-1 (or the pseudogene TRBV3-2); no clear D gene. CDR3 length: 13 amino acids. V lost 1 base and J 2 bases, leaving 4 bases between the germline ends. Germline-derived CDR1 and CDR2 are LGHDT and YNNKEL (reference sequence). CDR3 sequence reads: CASSQGDTDTQYF. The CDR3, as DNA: TGTGCCAGCAGCCAAGGAGACACAGATACGCAGTATTTT.

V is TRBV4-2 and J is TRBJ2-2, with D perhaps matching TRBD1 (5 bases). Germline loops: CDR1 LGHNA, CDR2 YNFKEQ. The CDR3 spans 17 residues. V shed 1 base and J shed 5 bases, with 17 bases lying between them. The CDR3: CASSQVSGPGHTGELFF. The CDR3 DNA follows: TGTGCCAGCAGCCAAGTATCAGGGCCGGGCCATACCGGGGAGCTGTTTTTT.

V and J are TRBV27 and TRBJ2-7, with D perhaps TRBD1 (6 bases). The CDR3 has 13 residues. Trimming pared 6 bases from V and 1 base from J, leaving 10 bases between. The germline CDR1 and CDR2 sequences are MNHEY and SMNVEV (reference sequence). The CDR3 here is CASSRDRSYEQYF. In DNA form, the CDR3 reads TGTGCCAGCAGCCGTGACAGGTCCTACGAGCAGTACTTC.

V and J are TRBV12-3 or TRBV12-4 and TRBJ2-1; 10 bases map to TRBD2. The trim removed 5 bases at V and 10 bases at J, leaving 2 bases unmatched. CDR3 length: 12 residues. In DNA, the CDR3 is TGTGCCAGCAGTCTGACTAGCGGGGAGCAGTTCTTC. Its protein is CASSLTSGEQFF.

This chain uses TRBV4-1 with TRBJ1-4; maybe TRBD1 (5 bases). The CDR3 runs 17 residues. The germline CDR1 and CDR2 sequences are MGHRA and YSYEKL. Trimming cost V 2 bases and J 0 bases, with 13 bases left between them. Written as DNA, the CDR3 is TGCGCCAGCAGCCAACAACCTCAGGGTTCAACTAATGAAAAACTGTTTTTT. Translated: CASSQQPQGSTNEKLFF.

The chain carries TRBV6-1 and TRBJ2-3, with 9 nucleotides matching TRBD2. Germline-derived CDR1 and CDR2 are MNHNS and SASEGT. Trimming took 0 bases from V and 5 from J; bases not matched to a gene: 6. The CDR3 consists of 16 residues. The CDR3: CASSEARIAGEDTQYF. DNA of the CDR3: TGTGCCAGCAGTGAAGCGAGGATAGCGGGGGAAGATACGCAGTATTTT.

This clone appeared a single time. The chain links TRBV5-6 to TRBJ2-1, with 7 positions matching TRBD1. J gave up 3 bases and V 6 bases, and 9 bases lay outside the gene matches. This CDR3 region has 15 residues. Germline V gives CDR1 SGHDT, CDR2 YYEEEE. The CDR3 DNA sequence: TGTGCCAGCACCTCTCCGGGACAGCTCTACAATGAGCAGTTCTTC. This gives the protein CASTSPGQLYNEQFF.

The CDR3 sequence: CAISELIQGWNTEAFF. CDR3 coding DNA: TGTGCCATCAGTGAGTTGATACAGGGTTGGAACACTGAAGCTTTCTTT. J is TRBJ1-1 and V is TRBV10-3; a possible D gene is TRBD1 (6 bases). Germline CDR1 is ENHRY and CDR2 is SYGVKD. The germline V and J ends were trimmed by 1 base and 1 base, with 13 bases remaining between them. This CDR3 is 16 amino acids long.

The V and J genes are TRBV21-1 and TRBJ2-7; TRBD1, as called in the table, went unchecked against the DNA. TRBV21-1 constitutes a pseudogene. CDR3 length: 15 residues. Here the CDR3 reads CASNDREESPYEQYF. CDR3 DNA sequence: TGTGCCAGCAACGACAGGGAGGAGTCCCCCTACGAGCAGTACTTC.

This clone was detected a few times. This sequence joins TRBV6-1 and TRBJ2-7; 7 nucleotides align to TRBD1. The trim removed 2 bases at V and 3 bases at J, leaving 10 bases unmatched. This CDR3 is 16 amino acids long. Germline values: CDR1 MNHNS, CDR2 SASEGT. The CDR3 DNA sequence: TGTGCCAGCAGTGAAAGATTCCCGTCAGGGGGCTACGAGCAGTACTTC. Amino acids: CASSERFPSGGYEQYF.

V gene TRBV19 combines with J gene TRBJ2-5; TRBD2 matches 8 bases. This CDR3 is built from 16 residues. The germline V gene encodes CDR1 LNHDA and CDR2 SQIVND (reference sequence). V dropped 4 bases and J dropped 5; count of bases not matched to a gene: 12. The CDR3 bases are TGTGCCAGTAGTAACCCCTCTCGGGGGGGCCGTGAGACCCAGTACTTC. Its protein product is CASSNPSRGGRETQYF.

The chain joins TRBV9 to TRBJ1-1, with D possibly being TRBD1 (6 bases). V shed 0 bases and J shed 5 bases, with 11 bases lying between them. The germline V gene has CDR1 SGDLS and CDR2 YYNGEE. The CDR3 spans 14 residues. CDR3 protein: CASSVARGGTEAFF. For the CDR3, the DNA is TGTGCCAGCAGCGTAGCCAGGGGAGGGACTGAAGCTTTCTTT. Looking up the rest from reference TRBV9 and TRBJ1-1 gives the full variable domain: DSGVTQTPKHLITATGQRVTLRCSPRSGDLSVYWYQQSLDQGLQFLIQYYNGEERAKGNILERFSAQQFPDLHSELNLSSLELGDSALYFCASSVARGGTEAFFGQGTRLTVV.

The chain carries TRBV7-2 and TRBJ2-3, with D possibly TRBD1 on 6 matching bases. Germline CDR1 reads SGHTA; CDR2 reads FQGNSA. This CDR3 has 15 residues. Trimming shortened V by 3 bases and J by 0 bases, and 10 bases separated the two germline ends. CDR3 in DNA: TGTGCCAGCAGCTTCGGACAGCCTAGCACAGATACGCAGTATTTT. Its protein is CASSFGQPSTDTQYF.

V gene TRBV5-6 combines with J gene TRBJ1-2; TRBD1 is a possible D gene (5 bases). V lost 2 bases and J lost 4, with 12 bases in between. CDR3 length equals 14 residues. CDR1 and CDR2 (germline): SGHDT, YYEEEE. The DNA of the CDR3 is TGTGCCAGCAGCTTCACAGGTTCGAGCTATGGCTACACCTTC. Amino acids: CASSFTGSSYGYTF.